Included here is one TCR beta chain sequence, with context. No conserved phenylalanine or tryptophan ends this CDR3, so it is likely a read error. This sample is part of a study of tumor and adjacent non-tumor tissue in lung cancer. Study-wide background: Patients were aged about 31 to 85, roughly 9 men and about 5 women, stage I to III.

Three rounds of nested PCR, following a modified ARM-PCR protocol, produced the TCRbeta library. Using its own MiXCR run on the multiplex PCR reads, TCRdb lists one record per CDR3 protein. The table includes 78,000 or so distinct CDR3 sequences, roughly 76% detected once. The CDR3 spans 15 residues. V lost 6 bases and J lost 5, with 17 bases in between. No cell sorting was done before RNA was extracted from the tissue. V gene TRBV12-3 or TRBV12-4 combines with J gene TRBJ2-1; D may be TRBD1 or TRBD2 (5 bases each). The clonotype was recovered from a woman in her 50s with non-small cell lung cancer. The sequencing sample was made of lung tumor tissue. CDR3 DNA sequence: TGTGCCAGCAGCTCAACGGGGACGCCAGACAATGAGCAGTTCCTC. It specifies CASSSTGTPDNEQFL.